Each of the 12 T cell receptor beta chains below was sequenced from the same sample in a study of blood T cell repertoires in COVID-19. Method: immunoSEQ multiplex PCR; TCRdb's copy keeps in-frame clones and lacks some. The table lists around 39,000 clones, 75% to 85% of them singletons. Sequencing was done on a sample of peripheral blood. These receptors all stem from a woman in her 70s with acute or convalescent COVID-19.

CDR3 sequence reads: CASSPGQNEKLFF. CDR3 sequence (DNA): TGCGCCAGCAGCCCGGGACAAAATGAAAAACTGTTTTTT. V is TRBV5-1 and J is TRBJ1-4; D possibly corresponds to TRBD1 (6 bases). In germline, CDR1 is SGHRS, CDR2 YFSETQ. The V and J ends lost 4 bases and 5 bases respectively, with 9 bases between them. This CDR3 spans 13 amino acids.

CDR3 loop: CASSYRELAVSYEQYF. The CDR3 DNA reads as TGTGCCAGCAGTTATCGGGAACTAGCGGTCTCCTACGAGCAGTACTTC. V gene TRBV6-2 or TRBV6-3 combines with J gene TRBJ2-7; 8 bases match TRBD2. The CDR3 has 16 residues. CDR1 is MNHEY and CDR2 is SVGEGT in the germline V gene. With V trimmed by 3 bases and J by 0 bases, 7 bases remained unmatched.

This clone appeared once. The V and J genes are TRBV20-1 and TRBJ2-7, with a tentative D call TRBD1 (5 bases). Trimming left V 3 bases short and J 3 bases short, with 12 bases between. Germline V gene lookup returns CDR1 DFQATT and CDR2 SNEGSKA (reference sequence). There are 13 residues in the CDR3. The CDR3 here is CSASLDRDYEQYF. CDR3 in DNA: TGCAGTGCTAGTCTCGACAGAGACTACGAGCAGTACTTC.

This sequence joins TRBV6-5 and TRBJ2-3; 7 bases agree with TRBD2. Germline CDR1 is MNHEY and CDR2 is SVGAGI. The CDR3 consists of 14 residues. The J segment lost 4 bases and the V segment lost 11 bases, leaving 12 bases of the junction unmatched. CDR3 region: CAARAGTTADTQYF. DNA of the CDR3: TGTGCCGCCAGAGCCGGGACTACCGCAGATACGCAGTATTTT.

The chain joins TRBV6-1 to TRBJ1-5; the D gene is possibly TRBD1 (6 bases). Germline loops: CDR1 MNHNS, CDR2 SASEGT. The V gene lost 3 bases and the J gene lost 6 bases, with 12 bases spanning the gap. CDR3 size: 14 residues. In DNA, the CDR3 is TGTGCCAGCAGTGAGCAGGGGTTATCTCAGCCCCAGCATTTT. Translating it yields CASSEQGLSQPQHF.

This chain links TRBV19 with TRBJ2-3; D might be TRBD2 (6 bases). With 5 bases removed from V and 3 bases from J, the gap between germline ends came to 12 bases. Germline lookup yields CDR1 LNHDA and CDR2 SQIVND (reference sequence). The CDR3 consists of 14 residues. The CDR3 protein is CASSQPSGTDTQYF. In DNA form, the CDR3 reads TGTGCCAGTAGTCAGCCCAGCGGGACAGATACGCAGTATTTT.

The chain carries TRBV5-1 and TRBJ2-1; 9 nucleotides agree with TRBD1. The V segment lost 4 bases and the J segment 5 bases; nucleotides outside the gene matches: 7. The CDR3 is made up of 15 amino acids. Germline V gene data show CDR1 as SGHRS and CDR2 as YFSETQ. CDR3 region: CASSREQGADNEQFF. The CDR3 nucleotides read TGCGCCAGCAGCCGAGAACAGGGGGCGGACAATGAGCAGTTCTTC.

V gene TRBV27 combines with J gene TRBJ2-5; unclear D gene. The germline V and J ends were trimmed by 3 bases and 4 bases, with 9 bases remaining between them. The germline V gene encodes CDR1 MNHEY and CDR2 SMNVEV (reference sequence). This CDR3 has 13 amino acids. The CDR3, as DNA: TGTGCCAGCAGTTTTATGCGCGGAGAGACCCAGTACTTC. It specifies CASSFMRGETQYF.

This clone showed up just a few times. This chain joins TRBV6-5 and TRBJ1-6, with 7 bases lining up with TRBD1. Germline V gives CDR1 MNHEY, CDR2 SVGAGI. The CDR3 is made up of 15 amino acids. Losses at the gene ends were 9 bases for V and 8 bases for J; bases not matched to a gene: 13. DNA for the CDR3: TGTGCCAGTTATAACCCACAGGGGAGGCATTCACCCCTCCACTTT. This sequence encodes CASYNPQGRHSPLHF.

In nucleotides, the CDR3 is TGTGCCAGCACACGACTAGCGGAGTCCTACGAGCAGTACTTC. Translating it yields CASTRLAESYEQYF. The genes are TRBV6-5 and TRBJ2-7; 9 positions agree with TRBD2. This CDR3 contains 14 residues. The V gene's germline CDR1 is MNHEY and CDR2 SVGAGI. V was pared by 7 bases and J by 1 base, with 5 bases of the junction left unmatched.

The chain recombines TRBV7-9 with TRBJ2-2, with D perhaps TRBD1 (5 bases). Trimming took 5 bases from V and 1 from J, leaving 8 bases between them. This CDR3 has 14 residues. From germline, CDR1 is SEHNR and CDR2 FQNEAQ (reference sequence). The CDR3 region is CASSPTGNTGELFF. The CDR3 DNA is TGTGCCAGCAGCCCCACAGGGAACACCGGGGAGCTGTTTTTT.

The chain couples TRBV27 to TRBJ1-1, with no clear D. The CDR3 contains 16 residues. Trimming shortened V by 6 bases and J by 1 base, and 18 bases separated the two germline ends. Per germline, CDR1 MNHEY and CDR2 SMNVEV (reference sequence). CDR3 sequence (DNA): TGTGCCAGCAGGTCAGACGGACTAGCATGGAACACTGAAGCTTTCTTT. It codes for CASRSDGLAWNTEAFF.